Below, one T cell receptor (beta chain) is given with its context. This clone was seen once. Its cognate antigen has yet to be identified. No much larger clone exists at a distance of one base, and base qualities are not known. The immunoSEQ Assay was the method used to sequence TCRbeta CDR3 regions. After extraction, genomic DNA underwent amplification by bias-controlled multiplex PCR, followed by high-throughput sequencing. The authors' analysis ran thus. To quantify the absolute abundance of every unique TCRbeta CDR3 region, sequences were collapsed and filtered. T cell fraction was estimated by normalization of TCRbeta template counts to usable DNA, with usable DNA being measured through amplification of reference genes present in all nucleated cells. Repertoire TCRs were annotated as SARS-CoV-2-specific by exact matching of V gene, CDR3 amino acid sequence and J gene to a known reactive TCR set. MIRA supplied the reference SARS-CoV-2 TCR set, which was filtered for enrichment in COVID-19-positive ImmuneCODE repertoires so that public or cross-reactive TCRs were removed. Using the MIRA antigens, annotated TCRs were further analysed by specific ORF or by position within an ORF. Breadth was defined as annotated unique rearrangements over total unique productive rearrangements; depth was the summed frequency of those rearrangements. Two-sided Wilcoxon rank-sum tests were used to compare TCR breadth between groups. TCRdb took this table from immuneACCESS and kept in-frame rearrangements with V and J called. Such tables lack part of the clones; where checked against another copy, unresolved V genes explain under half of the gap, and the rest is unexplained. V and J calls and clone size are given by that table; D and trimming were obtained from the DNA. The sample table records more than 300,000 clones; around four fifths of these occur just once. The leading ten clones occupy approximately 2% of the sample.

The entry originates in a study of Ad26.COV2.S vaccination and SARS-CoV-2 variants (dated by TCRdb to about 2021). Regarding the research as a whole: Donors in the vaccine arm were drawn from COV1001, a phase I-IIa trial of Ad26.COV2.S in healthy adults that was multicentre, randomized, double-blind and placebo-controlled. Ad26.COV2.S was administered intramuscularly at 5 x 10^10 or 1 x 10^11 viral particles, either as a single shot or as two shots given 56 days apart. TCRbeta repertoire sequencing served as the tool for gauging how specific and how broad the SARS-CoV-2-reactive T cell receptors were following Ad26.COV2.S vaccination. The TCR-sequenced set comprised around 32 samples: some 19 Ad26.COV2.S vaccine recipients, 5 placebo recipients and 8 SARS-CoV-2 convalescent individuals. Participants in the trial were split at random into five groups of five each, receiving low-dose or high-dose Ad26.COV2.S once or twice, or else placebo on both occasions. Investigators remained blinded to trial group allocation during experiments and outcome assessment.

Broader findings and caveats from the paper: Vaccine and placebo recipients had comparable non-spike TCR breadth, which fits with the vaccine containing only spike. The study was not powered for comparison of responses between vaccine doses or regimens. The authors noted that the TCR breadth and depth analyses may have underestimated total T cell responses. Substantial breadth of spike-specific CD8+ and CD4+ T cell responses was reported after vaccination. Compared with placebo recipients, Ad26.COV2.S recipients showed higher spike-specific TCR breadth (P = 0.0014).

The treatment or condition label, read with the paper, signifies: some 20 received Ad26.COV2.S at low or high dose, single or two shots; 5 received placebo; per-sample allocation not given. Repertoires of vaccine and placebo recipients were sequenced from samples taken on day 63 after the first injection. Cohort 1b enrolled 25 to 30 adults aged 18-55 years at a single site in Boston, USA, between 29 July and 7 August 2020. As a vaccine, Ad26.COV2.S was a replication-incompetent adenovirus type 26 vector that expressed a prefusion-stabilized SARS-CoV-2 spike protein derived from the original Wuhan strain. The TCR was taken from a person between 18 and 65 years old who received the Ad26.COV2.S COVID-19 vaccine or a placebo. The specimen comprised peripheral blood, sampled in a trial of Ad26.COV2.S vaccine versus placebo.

The CDR3 loop reads CASSQVFSGRESEKLFF. The base sequence is TGTGCCAGCAGCCAAGTTTTTTCAGGCAGGGAATCTGAAAAACTGTTTTTT. The rearranged chain carries TRBV4-2 and TRBJ1-4, with TRBD1 as a weak D call on 5 bases. The germline V gene gives CDR1 as LGHNA and CDR2 as YNFKEQ. At the junction V is shortened by 1 base and J by 7 bases, with 19 bases in between. Spanning cysteine to phenylalanine, the CDR3 consists of 17 amino acids. Of all the DNA, just the CDR3 is kept, 51 bases in frame from base 1.